The 19 T cell receptor beta chains in this list originate from one sample, sequenced in a study of T cell changes during pregnancy in multiple sclerosis. The protocol was immunoSEQ multiplex PCR, while the TCRdb copy is restricted to in-frame clones and leaves out a portion. The sample has tens of thousands of clones, around 88% seen once; the top ten hold approximately 3.5%. This sample comprised CD4+ T cells from peripheral blood mononuclear cells, obtained in the first trimester of pregnancy. These receptors were taken from a female donor in good health, enrolled as a control in a pregnancy study.

The chain recombines TRBV19 with TRBJ1-5, with D possibly being TRBD1 (6 bases). Germline V gene data show CDR1 as LNHDA and CDR2 as SQIVND (reference sequence). This CDR3 is built from 15 residues. The V and J ends lost 8 bases and 3 bases respectively, with 17 bases between them. The DNA of the CDR3 is TGTGCCAGTCAATCTGGGGGACACCACAATCAGCCCCAGCATTTT. Its protein product is CASQSGGHHNQPQHF.

This chain joins TRBV20-1 and TRBJ2-7; D is undetermined. Per germline, CDR1 DFQATT and CDR2 SNEGSKA (reference sequence). This CDR3 contains 11 residues. V was pared by 4 bases and J by 3 bases, with 7 bases between. CDR3 sequence: CSANSIYEQYF. The CDR3 DNA reads as TGCAGTGCTAACTCGATCTACGAGCAGTACTTC.

The rearrangement joins TRBV10-3 to TRBJ1-2; possible D gene TRBD1, 6 bases. V lost 2 bases and J lost 4, with 11 bases in between. The germline V gene has CDR1 ENHRY and CDR2 SYGVKD. The CDR3 is 14 amino acids. CDR3 residues: CAISEGGRSYGYTF. CDR3 nucleotide sequence: TGTGCCATCAGTGAGGGGGGCCGGAGCTATGGCTACACCTTC.

The chain uses TRBV14 and TRBJ2-3, with 10 bases aligning to TRBD2. V lost 1 base, J lost 5 bases, and 15 bases stayed unmatched. Germline loops: CDR1 SGHDN, CDR2 FVKESK. The CDR3 loop spans 19 amino acids. This chain's CDR3 is CASSQGEKGLASGKDTQYF. The CDR3 DNA reads as TGTGCCAGCAGCCAAGGGGAGAAGGGACTAGCGTCTGGAAAAGATACGCAGTATTTT. Based on the CDR3 plus reference TRBV14 and TRBJ2-3, the full variable domain is EAGVTQFPSHSVIEKGQTVTLRCDPISGHDNLYWYRRVMGKEIKFLLHFVKESKQDESGMPNNRFLAERTGGTYSTLKVQPAELEDSGVYFCASSQGEKGLASGKDTQYFGPGTRLTVL.

The chain carries TRBV27 and TRBJ2-2; perhaps TRBD2 as D (5 bases). The germline CDR1 and CDR2 sequences are MNHEY and SMNVEV (reference sequence). This CDR3 is built from 13 residues. Trimming left V 2 bases short and J 6 bases short, with 7 bases between. The CDR3 loop reads CASSLEGAGELFF. The CDR3, as DNA: TGTGCCAGCAGTTTAGAGGGCGCCGGGGAGCTGTTTTTT.

V usage is TRBV2 and J usage is TRBJ2-3; D is unclear. CDR3 length equals 13 residues. V was clipped by 7 bases and J by 0 bases, with 8 bases between them. Germline lookup yields CDR1 SNHLY and CDR2 FYNNEI. This chain's CDR3 is CASIRISTDTQYF. CDR3 coding DNA: TGTGCCAGCATCAGGATTAGCACAGATACGCAGTATTTT.

This rearrangement joins TRBV27 to TRBJ1-4; tentative D call: TRBD1 (6 bases). CDR3 length: 15 residues. V lost 0 bases to trimming and J lost 6 bases, with 11 bases between them. CDR1 is MNHEY, CDR2 SMNVEV, per germline (reference sequence). CDR3 nucleotides: TGTGCCAGCAGTTTATCGACAGGACAGTATGAAAAACTGTTTTTT. Translation gives CASSLSTGQYEKLFF. Drawing the rest from reference TRBV27 and TRBJ1-4, the complete variable domain is EAQVTQNPRYLITVTGKKLTVTCSQNMNHEYMSWYRQDPGLGLRQIYYSMNVEVTDKGDVPEGYKVSRKEKRNFPLILESPSPNQTSLYFCASSLSTGQYEKLFFGSGTQLSVL.

This clone has more than one count but fewer than ten. CDR3 amino acids: CASSWTGDSPLHF. The CDR3 DNA follows: TGTGCCAGCAGCTGGACAGGGGATTCACCCCTCCACTTT. The chain links TRBV7-9 to TRBJ1-6, with TRBD1 identical over 9 bases. This CDR3 is built from 13 residues. Germline trimming cut 4 bases from V and 8 bases from J; bases unmatched to any gene: 0. Germline CDR1 reads SEHNR; CDR2 reads FQNEAQ (reference sequence).

The chain uses TRBV10-3 and TRBJ2-6, with TRBD1 matching 11 bases. Trimming cost V 9 bases and J 1 base; bases outside gene matches: 8. Germline CDR1 and CDR2: ENHRY and SYGVKD. The CDR3 extends over 17 amino acids. CDR3 DNA: TGTGCCATGGGAAAAGGGACAGGGGGATCTGGGGCCAACGTCCTGACTTTC. It translates to CAMGKGTGGSGANVLTF.

The rearrangement links TRBV5-6 to TRBJ2-1, with 11 bases fitting TRBD2. CDR3 length equals 16 residues. J gave up 4 bases and V 4 bases, and 7 bases lay outside the gene matches. Germline V gene data show CDR1 as SGHDT and CDR2 as YYEEEE. CDR3 in DNA: TGTGCCAGCAGCACCCCGGGACTAGCGGAATACAATGAGCAGTTCTTC. Protein: CASSTPGLAEYNEQFF.

The chain employs TRBV7-9 and TRBJ1-2; 10 bases fit TRBD1. V shed 5 bases, J shed 8 bases, and the junction held 2 bases outside the gene matches. The CDR3 extends over 12 amino acids. CDR1 is SEHNR, CDR2 FQNEAQ, per germline (reference sequence). CDR3: CASSPGQGGYTF. DNA for the CDR3: TGTGCCAGCAGCCCGGGACAGGGGGGCTACACCTTC.

The chain combines TRBV4-1 with TRBJ1-5; TRBD1 aligns across 7 bases. Trimming removed 0 bases from V and 6 bases from J; junction bases left unmatched: 5. In germline, CDR1 is MGHRA, CDR2 YSYEKL. CDR3 length equals 15 residues. In DNA form, the CDR3 reads TGCGCCAGCAGCCAAGAGGGGCAGGGGGGTCAGCCCCAGCATTTT. It is translated as CASSQEGQGGQPQHF.

The V call is TRBV7-8, the J call TRBJ2-7; tentatively, D is TRBD2 (5 bases). V lost 3 bases to trimming and J lost 0 bases, with 12 bases between them. Germline V lookup: CDR1 SGHVS, CDR2 FQNEAQ. This CDR3 spans 15 amino acids. The DNA of the CDR3 is TGTGCCAGCAGCTTTGGAGAGGGCCGCTCCTACGAGCAGTACTTC. As protein: CASSFGEGRSYEQYF.

The chain couples TRBV7-9 to TRBJ2-3, with D possibly being TRBD1 (6 bases). CDR1 and CDR2 from the germline V gene are SEHNR and FQNEAQ (reference sequence). This CDR3 comprises 15 residues. Between the trimmed V and J ends, which lost 7 bases and 0 bases, there was a span of 14 bases. CDR3 nucleotides: TGTGCCAGCAATGAGGGGGACCCTAGCACAGATACGCAGTATTTT. Protein sequence: CASNEGDPSTDTQYF.

This rearrangement joins TRBV15 to TRBJ2-4; no definite D call. The V gene lost 0 bases and the J gene lost 0 bases, with 9 bases spanning the gap. Germline CDR1 reads LNHNV; CDR2 reads YYDKDF (reference sequence). This CDR3 has 16 residues. This CDR3 reads CATSRDIELAKNIQYF. DNA of the CDR3: TGTGCCACCAGCAGAGATATCGAGCTAGCCAAAAACATTCAGTACTTC.

The rearrangement links TRBV25-1 to TRBJ2-1, with 7 positions matching TRBD2. J was trimmed by 2 bases and V by 4 bases; bases with no gene match: 8. The CDR3 length is 16 residues. Germline CDR1 MGHDK, CDR2 SYGVNS. CDR3 nucleotide sequence: TGTGCCAGCAGTGCCTTGTCTAGCGGAGCCTACAATGAGCAGTTCTTC. It is translated as CASSALSSGAYNEQFF. Full variable domain (outside the CDR3, taken from reference TRBV25-1 and TRBJ2-1): EADIYQTPRYLVIGTGKKITLECSQTMGHDKMYWYQQDPGMELHLIHYSYGVNSTEKGDLSSESTVSRIRTEHFPLTLESARPSHTSQYLCASSALSSGAYNEQFFGPGTRLTVL.

The chain employs TRBV28 and TRBJ1-2; the match to TRBD1 covers 7 bases. V gave up 6 bases and J gave up 5 bases; unmatched junction bases: 6. This CDR3 is built from 13 residues. Germline V lookup: CDR1 MDHEN, CDR2 SYDVKM. CDR3 nucleotide sequence: TGTGCCAGCAGCCTCGGGACAGCGTATGGCTACACCTTC. Translation: CASSLGTAYGYTF.

The chain carries TRBV4-1 and TRBJ2-7; D might be TRBD2 (5 bases). This CDR3 region has 14 residues. From germline, CDR1 is MGHRA and CDR2 YSYEKL. V was pared by 1 base and J by 3 bases, with 10 bases between. As DNA, the CDR3 is TGCGCCAGCAGCCAAGGCCACGGACTCTACGAGCAGTACTTC. It specifies CASSQGHGLYEQYF.

This chain uses TRBV5-1 with TRBJ2-3, with 8 bases fitting TRBD1. The CDR3 is 20 residues long. V shed 3 bases, J shed 2 bases, and the junction held 20 bases outside the gene matches. Germline V gives CDR1 SGHRS, CDR2 YFSETQ. The CDR3 here is CASSSGQGRGVRVVTDTQYF. The CDR3, as DNA: TGCGCCAGCAGCTCCGGACAGGGTCGAGGTGTCAGGGTGGTCACAGATACGCAGTATTTT. The full variable domain, with the rest looked up from reference TRBV5-1 and TRBJ2-3, is KAGVTQTPRYLIKTRGQQVTLSCSPISGHRSVSWYQQTPGQGLQFLFEYFSETQRNKGNFPGRFSGRQFSNSRSEMNVSTLELGDSALYLCASSSGQGRGVRVVTDTQYFGPGTRLTVL.